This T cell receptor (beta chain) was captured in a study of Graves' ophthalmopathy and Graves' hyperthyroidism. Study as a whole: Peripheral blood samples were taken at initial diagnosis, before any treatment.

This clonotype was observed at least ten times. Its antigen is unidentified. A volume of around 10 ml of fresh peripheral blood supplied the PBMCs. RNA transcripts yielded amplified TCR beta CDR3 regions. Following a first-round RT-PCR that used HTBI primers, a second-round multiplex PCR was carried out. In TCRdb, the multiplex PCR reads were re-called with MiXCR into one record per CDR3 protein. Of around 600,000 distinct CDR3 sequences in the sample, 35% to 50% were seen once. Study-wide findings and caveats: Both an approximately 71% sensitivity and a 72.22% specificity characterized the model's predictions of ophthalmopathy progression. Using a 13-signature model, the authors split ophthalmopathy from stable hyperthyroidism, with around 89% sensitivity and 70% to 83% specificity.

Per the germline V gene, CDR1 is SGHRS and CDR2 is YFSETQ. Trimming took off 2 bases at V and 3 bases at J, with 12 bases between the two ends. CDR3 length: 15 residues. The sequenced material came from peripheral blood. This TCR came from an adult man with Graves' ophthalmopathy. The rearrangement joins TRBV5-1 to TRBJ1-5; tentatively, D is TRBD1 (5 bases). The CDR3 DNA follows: TGCGCCAGCAGCTTAGGCGGGACCGACAATCAGCCCCAGCATTTT. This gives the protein CASSLGGTDNQPQHF.